These T cell receptor beta chains were read from a single sample in a study of CD8 T cells in Susac syndrome. MiXCR, applied by TCRdb to the immunoSEQ multiplex PCR reads, yields one record per CDR3 protein. There are about 400,000 distinct CDR3 sequences in the sample; around 85% occur only once, and 0.12% lies in the top ten. What was sequenced was CD8+ T cells from PBMCs. The receptors were sampled from a human donor with multiple sclerosis. Each CDR3 is given with its conserved first and last residue. A D gene is named only where the DNA matches it firmly. Clone size is not always given. Where it is, it says once, few, many or a class for expanded clones.

.,.,TRBV7-6,TRBJ2-1,CASSPAYEQFF,TGTGCCAGCAGCCCCGCTTACGAGCAGTTCTTC
.,TRBD1,TRBV4-1,TRBJ2-1,CASSQPGTGNEQFF,TGCGCCAGCAGCCAACCCGGGACAGGCAATGAGCAGTTCTTC
few,.,TRBV11-2,TRBJ2-7,CASSSPSTVQGAAYEQYF,TGTGCCAGCAGCTCACCTTCCACCGTACAAGGGGCTGCCTACGAGCAGTACTTC
once,.,TRBV27,TRBJ2-2,CASSLSAGRANTGELFF,TGTGCCAGCAGTTTATCCGCTGGACGGGCGAACACCGGGGAGCTGTTTTTT
.,.,TRBV5-6,TRBJ1-3,CASSLYSGPGNTIYF,TGTGCCAGCAGCTTATATAGTGGGCCTGGAAACACCATATATTTT
.,.,TRBV19,TRBJ2-3,CASSRGGGLTDTQYF,TGTGCCAGTAGTAGGGGCGGGGGCCTCACAGATACGCAGTATTTT
.,.,TRBV5-4,TRBJ1-5,CASSLDQGHAQPQHF,TGTGCCAGCAGCTTGGATCAGGGGCATGCTCAGCCCCAGCATTTT
.,.,TRBV6-1,TRBJ1-1,CASQDGMNTEAFF,TGTGCCAGCCAGGACGGGATGAACACTGAAGCTTTCTTT
.,TRBD1,TRBV5-1,TRBJ1-2,CASSTRTGWHGYTF,TGCGCCAGCAGCACAAGGACAGGGTGGCATGGCTACACCTTC
.,.,TRBV18,TRBJ2-7,CASSPPGGGDKVYEQYF,TGTGCCAGCTCACCCCCCGGAGGGGGGGATAAAGTCTACGAGCAGTACTTC
.,TRBD2,TRBV20-1,TRBJ2-1,CSARDEETSGPYNEQFF,TGCAGTGCTAGAGATGAGGAGACTAGCGGTCCCTACAATGAGCAGTTCTTC
few,.,TRBV9,TRBJ2-1,CASSSSSSYNEQFF,TGTGCCAGCAGCTCTTCCTCCTCCTACAATGAGCAGTTCTTC
.,TRBD1,TRBV25-1,TRBJ1-1,CASSEFFGTEGTEAFF,TGTGCCAGCAGTGAATTCTTCGGGACAGAGGGGACTGAAGCTTTCTTT
.,.,TRBV2,TRBJ1-2,CASNRGLAYGYTF,TGTGCCAGCAATCGGGGACTTGCCTATGGCTACACCTTC
.,.,TRBV20-1,TRBJ2-7,CSAPGPNSYEQYF,TGCAGTGCTCCCGGCCCTAATTCCTACGAGCAGTACTTC
.,.,TRBV15,TRBJ2-3,CATSVPGTDTQYF,TGTGCCACCAGCGTTCCCGGGACAGATACGCAGTATTTT
.,.,TRBV5-1,TRBJ1-1,CASSLDEVTEAFF,TGCGCCAGCAGCTTGGATGAGGTCACTGAAGCTTTCTTT
.,TRBD2,TRBV29-1,TRBJ2-1,CSVRTSGADEQFF,TGCAGCGTAAGGACTAGCGGGGCCGATGAGCAGTTCTTC
.,.,TRBV29-1,TRBJ2-7,CSVRREYEQYF,TGCAGCGTTCGCAGGGAGTACGAGCAGTACTTC
.,TRBD1,TRBV5-4,TRBJ2-7,CASSSRDRGHEQYF,TGTGCCAGCAGCTCCCGGGACAGGGGCCACGAGCAGTACTTC
.,TRBD2,TRBV27,TRBJ2-5,CASSPPLAGAGIQETQYF,TGTGCCAGCAGTCCCCCCCTAGCGGGAGCAGGTATCCAAGAGACCCAGTACTTC
.,.,TRBV5-6,TRBJ1-1,CASSLAAEAGWEAFF,TGTGCCAGCAGCTTGGCCGCTGAGGCAGGGTGGGAAGCTTTCTTT
.,.,TRBV2,TRBJ2-3,CASSESPPDVGQGTDTQYF,TGTGCCAGCAGTGAAAGTCCTCCCGACGTCGGCCAAGGCACAGATACGCAGTATTTT
.,.,TRBV6-1,TRBJ2-7,CASKKGLSYEQYF,TGTGCCAGCAAAAAGGGGTTATCCTACGAGCAGTACTTC
.,.,TRBV6-5,TRBJ2-7,CASSYNEGHYEQYF,TGTGCCAGCAGTTATAACGAGGGGCACTACGAGCAGTACTTC
few,.,TRBV7-9,TRBJ1-2,CASSLAGLDNYGYTF,TGTGCCAGCAGCTTAGCCGGGCTCGATAACTATGGCTACACCTTC
.,.,TRBV30,TRBJ2-7,CAWSGVGNYEQYF,TGTGCCTGGAGTGGGGTCGGGAACTACGAGCAGTACTTC
.,.,TRBV4-1,TRBJ1-2,CASSQGDLEGRYTF,TGCGCCAGCAGCCAGGGGGACTTAGAGGGTCGCTACACCTTC
.,TRBD1,TRBV5-4,TRBJ2-5,CASSLAPGGETQYF,TGTGCCAGCAGCTTGGCACCAGGGGGAGAGACCCAGTACTTC
.,TRBD2,TRBV4-1,TRBJ2-5,CASSQEGLGGVEETQYF,TGCGCCAGCAGCCAAGAGGGTCTCGGGGGGGTAGAAGAGACCCAGTACTTC
.,.,TRBV10-1,TRBJ2-7,CASSDRGFGYEQYF,TGCGCCAGCAGTGACAGAGGGTTCGGCTACGAGCAGTACTTC
.,.,TRBV27,TRBJ1-1,CASRSVVNTEAFF,TGTGCCAGCAGGTCGGTGGTGAACACTGAAGCTTTCTTT
.,.,TRBV7-9,TRBJ2-2,CASSFYNGELFF,TGTGCCAGCAGCTTCTATAACGGGGAGCTGTTTTTT
.,TRBD1,TRBV29-1,TRBJ1-1,CSVEVPPGQGRSYTEAFF,TGCAGCGTTGAAGTTCCCCCCGGACAGGGGCGAAGTTACACTGAAGCTTTCTTT
.,TRBD2,TRBV4-1,TRBJ2-7,CASSQEPAGNEQYF,TGCGCCAGCAGCCAAGAACCAGCGGGGAACGAGCAGTACTTC
.,.,TRBV11-2,TRBJ2-7,CASSLNPGEQYF,TGTGCCAGCAGCTTAAATCCGGGCGAGCAGTACTTC
.,TRBD1,TRBV11-3,TRBJ2-1,CASSFHAGQGHSDEQFF,TGTGCCAGCAGCTTTCACGCGGGACAGGGTCATTCGGATGAGCAGTTCTTC
.,.,TRBV12-3/TRBV12-4,TRBJ2-3,CASSRDGSDTQYF,TGTGCCAGCAGTCGGGACGGATCAGATACGCAGTATTTT
.,TRBD1,TRBV5-1,TRBJ2-2,CASSLAGGTGELFF,TGCGCCAGCAGTCTAGCAGGGGGCACCGGGGAGCTGTTTTTT
.,.,TRBV7-9,TRBJ1-1,CASSSPAAPGTEAFF,TGTGCCAGCAGCTCCCCAGCGGCCCCCGGGACTGAAGCTTTCTTT
.,.,TRBV6-1,TRBJ2-5,CASSDPRDGPQETQYF,TGTGCCAGCAGTGACCCCCGGGACGGACCGCAAGAGACCCAGTACTTC
.,.,TRBV7-9,TRBJ2-2,CASSPRDGPNTGELFF,TGTGCCAGCAGCCCCCGGGACGGACCCAACACCGGGGAGCTGTTTTTT
.,.,TRBV20-1,TRBJ1-2,CSARDRWEGSDGYTF,TGCAGTGCTAGAGATAGGTGGGAGGGGTCAGATGGCTACACCTTC
.,.,TRBV11-2,TRBJ1-5,CASSQTPQGAGVNQPQHF,TGTGCCAGCAGCCAAACACCCCAAGGAGCAGGGGTTAATCAGCCCCAGCATTTT
once,.,TRBV4-1,TRBJ2-1,CASSHDLGGPYNEQFF,TGCGCCAGCAGCCACGACCTTGGGGGCCCCTACAATGAGCAGTTCTTC
.,TRBD1,TRBV10-3,TRBJ2-3,CAISEPDRGRTDTQYF,TGTGCCATCAGTGAGCCGGACAGGGGCCGCACAGATACGCAGTATTTT
few,.,TRBV6-5,TRBJ1-1,CASSYDQPWTEAFF,TGTGCCAGCAGTTACGACCAGCCTTGGACTGAAGCTTTCTTT
.,.,TRBV9,TRBJ2-3,CASSELGTLKEDTQYF,TGTGCCAGCAGCGAATTGGGGACTCTTAAGGAGGATACGCAGTATTTT
.,.,TRBV7-9,TRBJ1-4,CASRAAEGNEKLFF,TGTGCCAGCAGGGCCGCGGAGGGGAATGAAAAACTGTTTTTT
.,TRBD1,TRBV29-1,TRBJ2-7,CSVEKTGGRNEQYF,TGCAGCGTTGAAAAGACAGGGGGTAGGAACGAGCAGTACTTC
.,.,TRBV4-1,TRBJ2-5,CASSLYTGETQYF,TGCGCCAGCAGCCTCTATACGGGTGAGACCCAGTACTTC
.,.,TRBV9,TRBJ2-3,CASSGFEGITQYF,TGTGCCAGCAGCGGATTTGAGGGAATCACGCAGTATTTT
few,.,TRBV27,TRBJ1-2,CASSLGGAGYGYTF,TGTGCCAGCAGTTTGGGGGGCGCGGGCTATGGCTACACCTTC
.,.,TRBV12-3/TRBV12-4,TRBJ1-5,CASGDQQPQHF,TGTGCCAGCGGGGATCAACAGCCCCAGCATTTT
.,.,TRBV7-9,TRBJ2-7,CASSLTYERYF,TGTGCCAGCAGCCTAACCTACGAGCGGTACTTC
.,TRBD2,TRBV27,TRBJ2-7,CASSLGLAGGYEQYF,TGTGCCAGCAGTCTAGGCTTAGCGGGAGGTTACGAGCAGTACTTC